This TCR beta chain is from a study of response to subunit inactivated influenza vaccine. The CDR3 contains 14 residues. Trimming shortened V by 6 bases and J by 2 bases, and 17 bases separated the two germline ends. Germline V lookup: CDR1 DFQATT, CDR2 SNEGSKA (reference sequence). TCRdb ran MiXCR on the RT-PCR reads and lists one entry per CDR3 protein. Of about 540,000 distinct CDR3 sequences listed, approximately 24% are singletons. These data were also reused for a study on T cells expressing NK-cell markers. That source reports: UMIs accompanied the 5'RACE template switching by which TCR beta cDNA was made. Seven sequenced donors out of eight were HCMV-seropositive, one seronegative.

Sequenced here: CD4+ T cells sorted from PBMCs, sampled 11 to 12 days after vaccination. The receptor was isolated from a man between 45 and 60 years old who received an inactivated influenza vaccine. The chain combines TRBV20-1 with TRBJ2-7; tentatively, D is TRBD1 (6 bases). This CDR3 is CSALMGASPYEQYF. The CDR3 DNA reads as TGCAGTGCCCTGATGGGGGCTTCCCCCTACGAGCAGTACTTC.